The T cell receptor (beta chain) described here comes from a study of cytomegalovirus exposure and HLA in healthy donors. Study conclusions and caveats: Later analysis identified several of the most significant clusters that appeared linked to common viral pathogens. A cluster of highly shared sequence variants was likely a sequencing artifact.

Primers included in the PCR were 60 Vbeta and 13 Jbeta primers. Profiling relied on immunoSEQ multiplex PCR, and the TCRdb table lists in-frame clones only, not all of them. The data hold about 200,000 clones, with 82% observed a single time. The germline CDR1 and CDR2 sequences are ENHRY and SYGVKD. The CDR3 has 14 residues. The V gene end was trimmed by 0 bases and the J gene end by 4 bases; junction bases not matched to a gene: 2. About this clone itself: The antigen remains undetermined.

Each donor's status was that of a healthy bone marrow donor. The chain has TRBV10-3 and TRBJ2-7; 8 bases fit TRBD1. Sequenced sample: PBMCs. This receptor was obtained from a boy between 2 and 10 years old in good health and CMV-seronegative. The CDR3 sequence is CAISESGQEYEQYF. The CDR3 DNA is TGTGCCATCAGTGAGTCGGGACAGGAATACGAGCAGTACTTC.